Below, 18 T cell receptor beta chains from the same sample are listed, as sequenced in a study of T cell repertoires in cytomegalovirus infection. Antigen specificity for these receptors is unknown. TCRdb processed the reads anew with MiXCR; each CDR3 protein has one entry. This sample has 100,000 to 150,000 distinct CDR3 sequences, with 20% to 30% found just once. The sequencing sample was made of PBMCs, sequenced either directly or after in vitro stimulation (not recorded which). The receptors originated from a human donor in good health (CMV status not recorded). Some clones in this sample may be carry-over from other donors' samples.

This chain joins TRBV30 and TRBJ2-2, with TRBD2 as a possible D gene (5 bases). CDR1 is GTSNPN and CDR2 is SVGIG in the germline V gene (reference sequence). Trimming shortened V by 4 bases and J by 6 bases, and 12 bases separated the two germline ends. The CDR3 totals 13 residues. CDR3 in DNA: TGTGCCTGGAACGGGATTACGGCCGGGGAGCTGTTTTTT. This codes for CAWNGITAGELFF.

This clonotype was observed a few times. The CDR3: CASSQGRAYNSPLHF. The CDR3 DNA reads TGCGCCAGCAGCCAAGGCAGGGCTTATAATTCACCCCTCCACTTT. This chain uses TRBV4-1 with TRBJ1-6; possibly TRBD1 for D (5 bases). CDR3 length: 15 residues. V was shortened by 1 base and J by 4 bases, with 8 bases between the two germline ends. Germline lookup yields CDR1 MGHRA and CDR2 YSYEKL.

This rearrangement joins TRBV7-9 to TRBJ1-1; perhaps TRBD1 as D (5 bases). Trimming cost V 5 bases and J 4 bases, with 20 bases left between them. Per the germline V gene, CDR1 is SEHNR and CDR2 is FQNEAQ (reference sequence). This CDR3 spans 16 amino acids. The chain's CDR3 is CASSPREPVLGTEAFF. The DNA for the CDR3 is TGTGCCAGCAGCCCCAGGGAGCCCGTATTAGGCACTGAAGCTTTCTTT. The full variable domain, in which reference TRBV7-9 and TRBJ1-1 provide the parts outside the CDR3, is DTGVSQNPRHKITKRGQNVTFRCDPISEHNRLYWYRQTLGQGPEFLTYFQNEAQLEKSRLLSDRFSAERPKGSFSTLEIQRTEQGDSAMYLCASSPREPVLGTEAFFGQGTRLTVV.

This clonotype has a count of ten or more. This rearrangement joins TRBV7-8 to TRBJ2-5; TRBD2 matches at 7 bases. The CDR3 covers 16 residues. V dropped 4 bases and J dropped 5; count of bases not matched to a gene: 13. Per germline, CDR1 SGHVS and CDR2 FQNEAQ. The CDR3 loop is CASSYASSGGGETQYF. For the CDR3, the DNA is TGTGCCAGCAGCTATGCATCGTCGGGGGGTGGGGAGACCCAGTACTTC.

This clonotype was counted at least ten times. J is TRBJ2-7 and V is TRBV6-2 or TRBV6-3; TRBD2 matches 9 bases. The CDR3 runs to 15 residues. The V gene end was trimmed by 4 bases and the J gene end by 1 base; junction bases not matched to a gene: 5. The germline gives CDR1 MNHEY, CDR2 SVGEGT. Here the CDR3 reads CASSSPAGGSYEQYF. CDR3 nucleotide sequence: TGTGCCAGCAGTTCCCCAGCGGGAGGATCCTACGAGCAGTACTTC.

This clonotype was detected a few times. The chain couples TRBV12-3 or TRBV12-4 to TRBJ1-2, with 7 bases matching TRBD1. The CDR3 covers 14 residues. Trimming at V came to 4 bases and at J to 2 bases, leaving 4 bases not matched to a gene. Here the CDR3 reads CASSSSTGNYGYTF. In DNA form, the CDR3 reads TGTGCCAGCAGTTCCTCGACAGGGAACTATGGCTACACCTTC.

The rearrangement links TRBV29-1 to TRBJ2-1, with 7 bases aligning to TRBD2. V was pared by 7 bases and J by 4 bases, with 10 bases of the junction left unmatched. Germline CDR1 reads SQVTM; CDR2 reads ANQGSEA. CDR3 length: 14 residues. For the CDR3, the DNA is TGCAGCGACGCTAGAAGCGGGATGTACAATGAGCAGTTCTTC. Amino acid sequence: CSDARSGMYNEQFF.

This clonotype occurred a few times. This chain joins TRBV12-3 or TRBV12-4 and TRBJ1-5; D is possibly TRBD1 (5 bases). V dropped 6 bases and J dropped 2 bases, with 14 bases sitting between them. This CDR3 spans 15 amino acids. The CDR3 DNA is TGTGCCAGCAGAACACAAGGAGGGGGCAATCAGCCCCAGCATTTT. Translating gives CASRTQGGGNQPQHF.

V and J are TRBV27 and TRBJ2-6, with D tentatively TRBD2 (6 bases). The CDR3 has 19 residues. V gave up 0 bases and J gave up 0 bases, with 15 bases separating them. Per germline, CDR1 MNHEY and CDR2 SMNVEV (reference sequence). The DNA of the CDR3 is TGTGCCAGCAGTTTATCGTTGGGAGGAGGAGTCTCTGGGGCCAACGTCCTGACTTTC. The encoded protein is CASSLSLGGGVSGANVLTF. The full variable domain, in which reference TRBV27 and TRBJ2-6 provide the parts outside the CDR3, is EAQVTQNPRYLITVTGKKLTVTCSQNMNHEYMSWYRQDPGLGLRQIYYSMNVEVTDKGDVPEGYKVSRKEKRNFPLILESPSPNQTSLYFCASSLSLGGGVSGANVLTFGAGSRLTVL.

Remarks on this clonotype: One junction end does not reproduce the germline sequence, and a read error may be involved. This chain's CDR3 is CDSSPPGTLRTEAFF. In nucleotides, the CDR3 is TGTGACAGCAGCCCTCCGGGGACCTTGAGGACTGAAGCTTTCTTT. The chain has TRBV7-2 and TRBJ1-1; tentatively, D is TRBD1 (5 bases). Germline values: CDR1 SGHTA, CDR2 FQGNSA. The CDR3 runs 15 residues.

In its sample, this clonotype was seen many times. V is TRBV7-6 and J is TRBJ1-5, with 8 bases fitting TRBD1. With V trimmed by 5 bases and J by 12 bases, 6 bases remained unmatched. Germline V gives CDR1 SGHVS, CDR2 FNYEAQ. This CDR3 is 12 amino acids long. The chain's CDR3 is CASSLHRGIQHF. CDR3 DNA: TGTGCCAGCAGCCTACACAGGGGGATCCAGCATTTT.

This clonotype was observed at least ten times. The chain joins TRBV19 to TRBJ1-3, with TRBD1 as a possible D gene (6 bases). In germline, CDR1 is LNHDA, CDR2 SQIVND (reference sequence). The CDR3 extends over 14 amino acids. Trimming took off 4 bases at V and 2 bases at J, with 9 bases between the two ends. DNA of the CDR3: TGTGCCAGTAGTAGGGGGGGGCCTGGAAACACCATATATTTT. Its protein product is CASSRGGPGNTIYF. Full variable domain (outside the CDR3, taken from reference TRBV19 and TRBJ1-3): DGGITQSPKYLFRKEGQNVTLSCEQNLNHDAMYWYRQDPGQGLRLIYYSQIVNDFQKGDIAEGYSVSREKKESFPLTVTSAQKNPTAFYLCASSRGGPGNTIYFGEGSWLTVV.

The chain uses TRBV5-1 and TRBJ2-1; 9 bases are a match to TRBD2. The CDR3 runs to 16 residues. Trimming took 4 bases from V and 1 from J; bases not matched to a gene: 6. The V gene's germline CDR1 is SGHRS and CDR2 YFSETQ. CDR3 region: CASSPELAGSYNEQFF. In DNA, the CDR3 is TGCGCCAGCAGCCCGGAGCTAGCGGGATCCTACAATGAGCAGTTCTTC.

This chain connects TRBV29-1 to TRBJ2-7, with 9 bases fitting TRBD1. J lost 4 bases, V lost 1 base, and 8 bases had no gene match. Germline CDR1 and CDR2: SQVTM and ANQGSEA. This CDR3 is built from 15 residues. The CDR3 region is CSVEVGGTGWYEQYF. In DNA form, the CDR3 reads TGCAGCGTTGAAGTGGGCGGGACAGGGTGGTACGAGCAGTACTTC.

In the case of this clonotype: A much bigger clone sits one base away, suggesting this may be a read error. The CDR3 is CASSLWLASDTQCF. The CDR3 nucleotides are TGTGCCAGCAGCTTATGGCTAGCTTCTGATACGCAGTGTTTT. The chain links TRBV7-6 to TRBJ2-3, with a possible D match to TRBD2 (5 bases). This CDR3 contains 14 residues. Germline V gene sequence: CDR1 SGHVS, CDR2 FNYEAQ. Supplemented by reference TRBV7-6 and TRBJ2-3, the full variable domain reads GAGVSQSPRYKVTKRGQDVALRCDPISGHVSLYWYRQALGQGPEFLTYFNYEAQQDKSGLPNDRFSAERPEGSISTLTIQRTEQRDSAMYRCASSLWLASDTQCFGPGTRLTVL.

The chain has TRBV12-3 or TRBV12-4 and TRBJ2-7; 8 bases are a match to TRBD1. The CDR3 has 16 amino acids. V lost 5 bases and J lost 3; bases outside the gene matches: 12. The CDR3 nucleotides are TGTGCCAGCAGTCCGGGACAGGATAACAGCCTCTACGAGCAGTACGTC. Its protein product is CASSPGQDNSLYEQYV.

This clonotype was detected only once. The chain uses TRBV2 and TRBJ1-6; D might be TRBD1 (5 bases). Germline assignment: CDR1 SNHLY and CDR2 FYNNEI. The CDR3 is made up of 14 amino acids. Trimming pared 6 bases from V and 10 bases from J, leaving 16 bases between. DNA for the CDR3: TGTGCCAGCAGGACGGGGGGTGGAGGGTCACCCCTCCACTTT. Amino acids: CASRTGGGGSPLHF. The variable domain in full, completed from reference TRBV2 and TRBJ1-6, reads EPEVTQTPSHQVTQMGQEVILRCVPISNHLYFYWYRQILGQKVEFLVSFYNNEISEKSEIFDDQFSVERPDGSNFTLKIRSTKLEDSAMYFCASRTGGGGSPLHFGNGTRLTVT.

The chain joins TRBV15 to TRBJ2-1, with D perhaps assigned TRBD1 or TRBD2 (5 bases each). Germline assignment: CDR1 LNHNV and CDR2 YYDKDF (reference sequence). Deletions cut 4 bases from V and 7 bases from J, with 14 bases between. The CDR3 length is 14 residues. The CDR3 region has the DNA TGTGCCACCAGCACCCGGGACCTACTGAATGAGCAGTTCTTC. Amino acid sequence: CATSTRDLLNEQFF.